This T cell receptor beta chain was captured in a study of blood T cell repertoires in COVID-19. About the research overall: Some COVID-19 samples were acute and others convalescent; all came from the United States, Italy and Spain.

Sequenced by immunoSEQ multiplex PCR; TCRdb stores in-frame clones only, minus some. The sample lists approximately 120,000 clones, about 82% occurring once. The germline V gene has CDR1 DFQATT and CDR2 SNEGSKA (reference sequence). V lost 3 bases and J 0 bases, leaving 6 bases between the germline ends. The CDR3 length is 12 residues. The sequence was collected from a human donor in a cohort sampled during active COVID-19. Sequencing was performed on peripheral blood. This rearrangement joins TRBV20-1 to TRBJ2-7; no reliable D call. The CDR3 coding sequence is TGCAGTGCTAGTGAGAGCTCCTACGAGCAGTACTTC. Protein sequence: CSASESSYEQYF.